What follows is one T cell receptor (beta chain) and its context. This sample was taken from a study of technical replicates of blood from a few donors. This CDR3 spans 13 amino acids. CDR1 is SQVTM, CDR2 ANQGSEA, per germline. TCRdb's copy holds only in-frame clones and misses some; the assay was immunoSEQ multiplex PCR. The profile covers roughly 14,000 clones, with approximately 80% appearing a single time and approximately 12% taken by the ten largest. The chain combines TRBV29-1 with TRBJ2-2; possible D gene TRBD1, 7 bases. Sequenced input: PBMCs. The clonotype comes from a human donor in good health. The CDR3 loop is CSAGQSNTGELFF. In DNA form, the CDR3 reads TGCAGTGCGGGACAGTCGAACACCGGGGAGCTGTTTTTT.